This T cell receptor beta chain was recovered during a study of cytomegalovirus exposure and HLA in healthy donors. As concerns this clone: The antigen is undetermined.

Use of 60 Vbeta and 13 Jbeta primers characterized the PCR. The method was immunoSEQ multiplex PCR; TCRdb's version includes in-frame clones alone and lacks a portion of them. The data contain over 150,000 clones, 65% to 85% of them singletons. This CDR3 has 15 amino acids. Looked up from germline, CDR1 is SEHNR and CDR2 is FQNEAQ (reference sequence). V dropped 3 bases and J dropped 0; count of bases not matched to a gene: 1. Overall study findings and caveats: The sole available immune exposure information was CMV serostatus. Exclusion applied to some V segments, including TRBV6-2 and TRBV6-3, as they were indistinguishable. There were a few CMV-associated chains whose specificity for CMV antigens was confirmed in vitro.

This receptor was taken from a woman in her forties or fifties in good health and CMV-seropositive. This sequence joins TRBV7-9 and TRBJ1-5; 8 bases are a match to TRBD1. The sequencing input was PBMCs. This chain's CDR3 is CASSLTGDSNQPQHF. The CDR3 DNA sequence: TGTGCCAGCAGCTTGACAGGGGATAGCAATCAGCCCCAGCATTTT.